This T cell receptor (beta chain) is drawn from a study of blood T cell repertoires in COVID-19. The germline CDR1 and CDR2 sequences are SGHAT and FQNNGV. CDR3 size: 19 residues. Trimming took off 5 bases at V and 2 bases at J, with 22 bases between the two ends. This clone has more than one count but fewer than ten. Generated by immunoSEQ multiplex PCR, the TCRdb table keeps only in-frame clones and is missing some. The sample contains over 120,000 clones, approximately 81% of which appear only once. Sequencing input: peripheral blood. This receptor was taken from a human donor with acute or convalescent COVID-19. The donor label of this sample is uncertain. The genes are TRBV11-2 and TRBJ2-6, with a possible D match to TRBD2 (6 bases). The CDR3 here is CASSHVRGGILTGANVLTF. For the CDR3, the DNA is TGTGCCAGCAGCCACGTTCGTGGCGGGATCTTGACTGGGGCCAACGTCCTGACTTTC. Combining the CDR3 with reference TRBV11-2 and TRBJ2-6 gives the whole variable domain EAGVAQSPRYKIIEKRQSVAFWCNPISGHATLYWYQQILGQGPKLLIQFQNNGVVDDSQLPKDRFSAERLKGVDSTLKIQPAKLEDSAVYLCASSHVRGGILTGANVLTFGAGSRLTVL.